This T cell receptor (beta chain) was documented in a study of cytomegalovirus exposure and HLA in healthy donors. Study details: A previous analysis identified 100 million or so unique TCR beta sequences derived from about 180 million T cells. Overall study results and limits: Association of a missense DCLRE1C variant with TCR beta V- and J-gene trimming was reported in a later analysis. Reportedly, TCR beta sequences accurately predicted HLA-A and HLA-B alleles in most subjects.

It was with 60 Vbeta and 13 Jbeta primers that the PCR ran. This table comes from immunoSEQ multiplex PCR, and its TCRdb copy is limited to in-frame clones, with some not included. Among under 200,000 clones listed, almost 80% were seen once. As regards this clone: What it binds is not known.

The sequence was obtained from a woman aged 50 to 60 in good health and CMV-seronegative. Sample: PBMCs.

CDR3 region: CASSYRGGDTEAFF. DNA for the CDR3: TGTGCCAGCAGTTACCGGGGGGGGGACACTGAAGCTTTCTTT. The chain uses TRBV6-5 and TRBJ1-1; TRBD1 might be the D (5 bases). The CDR3 covers 14 residues. The V end lost 2 bases, the J end lost 3 bases, and 10 bases lay between the germline ends. The germline V gene encodes CDR1 MNHEY and CDR2 SVGAGI.